This T cell receptor beta chain was captured in a study of blood T cell repertoires in COVID-19. Study-level information: The origin of the acute and convalescent COVID-19 samples was the United States, Italy and Spain. PBMCs, B-cell-depleted T cells, or T cells provided the cDNA or gDNA that made up the material.

CDR3 length equals 13 residues. Between the trimmed V and J ends, which lost 3 bases and 2 bases, there was a span of 7 bases. Germline V lookup: CDR1 ENHRY, CDR2 SYGVKD. Original analysis: Amplified reference gene primers provided the basis for estimating nucleated cell counts. The protocol was immunoSEQ multiplex PCR, while the TCRdb copy is restricted to in-frame clones and leaves out a portion. That table supplies the V and J calls and clone size; D and trimming were determined from the DNA. Seen here are 100,000 to 150,000 clones, about 80% observed once, and the top ten hold 10% to 15%. This chain connects TRBV10-3 to TRBJ1-1, with TRBD1 as a possible D gene (5 bases). Sequencing input: peripheral blood. The sequence was obtained from a woman in her fifties or sixties with acute or convalescent COVID-19. The CDR3 reads CAISDRVNTEAFF. The CDR3 DNA reads TGTGCCATCAGTGACAGGGTTAACACTGAAGCTTTCTTT.